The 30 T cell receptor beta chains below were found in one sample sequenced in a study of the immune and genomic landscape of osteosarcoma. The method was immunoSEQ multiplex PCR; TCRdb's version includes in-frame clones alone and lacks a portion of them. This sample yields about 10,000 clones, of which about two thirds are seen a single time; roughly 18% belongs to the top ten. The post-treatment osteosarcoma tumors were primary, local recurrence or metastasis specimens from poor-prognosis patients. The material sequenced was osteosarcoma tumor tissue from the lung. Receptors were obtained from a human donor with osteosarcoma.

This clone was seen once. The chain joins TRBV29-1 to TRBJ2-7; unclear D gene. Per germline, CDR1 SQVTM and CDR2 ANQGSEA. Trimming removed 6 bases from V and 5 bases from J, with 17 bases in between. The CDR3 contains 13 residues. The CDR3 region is CSVVIRLGHEQYF. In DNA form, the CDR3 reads TGCAGCGTCGTAATACGGCTAGGCCACGAGCAGTACTTC.

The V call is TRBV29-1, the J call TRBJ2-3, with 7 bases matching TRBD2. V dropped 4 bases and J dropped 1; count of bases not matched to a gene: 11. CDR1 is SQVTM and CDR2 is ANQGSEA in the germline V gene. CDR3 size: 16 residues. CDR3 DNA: TGCAGCGTTGTCTCTAGCGGAGATTACCGCACAGATACGCAGTATTTT. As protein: CSVVSSGDYRTDTQYF.

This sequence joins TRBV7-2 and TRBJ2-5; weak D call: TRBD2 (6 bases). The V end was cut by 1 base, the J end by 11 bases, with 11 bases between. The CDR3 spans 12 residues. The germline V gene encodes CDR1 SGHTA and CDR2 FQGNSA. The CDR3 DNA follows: TGTGCCAGCAGCTTAGGCGGCCGGGAGCAGTACTTC. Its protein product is CASSLGGREQYF.

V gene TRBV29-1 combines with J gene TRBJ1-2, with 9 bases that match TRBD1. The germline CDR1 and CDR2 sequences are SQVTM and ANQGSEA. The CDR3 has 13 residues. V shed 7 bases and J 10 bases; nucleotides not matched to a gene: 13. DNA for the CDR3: TGCAGCGGGGGGGACAGGGTCGAGCAGGACTACACCTTC. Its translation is CSGGDRVEQDYTF.

Here the CDR3 reads CASTMIRAPKYNEQFF. In DNA, the CDR3 is TGTGCCAGCACCATGATTCGAGCCCCTAAGTACAATGAGCAGTTCTTC. J is TRBJ2-1 and V is TRBV27; D call uncertain. CDR3 length: 16 residues. The germline V and J ends were trimmed by 7 bases and 4 bases, with 20 bases remaining between them. CDR1 and CDR2 (germline): MNHEY, SMNVEV (reference sequence).

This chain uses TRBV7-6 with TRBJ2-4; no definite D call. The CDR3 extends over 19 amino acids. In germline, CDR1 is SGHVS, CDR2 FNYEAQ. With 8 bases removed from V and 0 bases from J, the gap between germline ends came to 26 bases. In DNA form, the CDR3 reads TGTGCCAGCTCTCTCCGGTTTAGTTCTGCTTATCTAGCCAAAAACATTCAGTACTTC. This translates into CASSLRFSSAYLAKNIQYF.

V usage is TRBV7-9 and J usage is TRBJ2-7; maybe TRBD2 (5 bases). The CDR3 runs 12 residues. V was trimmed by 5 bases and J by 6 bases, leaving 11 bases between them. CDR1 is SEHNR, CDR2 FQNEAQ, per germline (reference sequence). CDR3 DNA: TGTGCCAGCAGCCGACGTGAGGGCGAGCAGTACTTC. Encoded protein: CASSRREGEQYF.

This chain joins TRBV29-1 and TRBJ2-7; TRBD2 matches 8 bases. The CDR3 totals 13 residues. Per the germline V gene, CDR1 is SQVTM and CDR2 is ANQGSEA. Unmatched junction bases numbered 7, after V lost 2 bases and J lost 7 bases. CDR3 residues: CSVETGGPGEQYF. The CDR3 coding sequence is TGCAGCGTTGAAACGGGAGGGCCAGGGGAGCAGTACTTC.

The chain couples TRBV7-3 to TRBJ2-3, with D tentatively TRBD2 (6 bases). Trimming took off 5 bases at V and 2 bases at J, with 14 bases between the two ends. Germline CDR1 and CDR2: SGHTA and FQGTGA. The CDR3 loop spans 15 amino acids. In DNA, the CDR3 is TGTGCCAGCAGCCCCGGGGCGGGGTACACAGATACGCAGTATTTT. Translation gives CASSPGAGYTDTQYF. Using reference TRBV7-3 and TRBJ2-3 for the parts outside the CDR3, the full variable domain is GAGVSQTPSNKVTEKGKYVELRCDPISGHTALYWYRQSLGQGPEFLIYFQGTGAADDSGLPNDRFFAVRPEGSVSTLKIQRTERGDSAVYLCASSPGAGYTDTQYFGPGTRLTVL.

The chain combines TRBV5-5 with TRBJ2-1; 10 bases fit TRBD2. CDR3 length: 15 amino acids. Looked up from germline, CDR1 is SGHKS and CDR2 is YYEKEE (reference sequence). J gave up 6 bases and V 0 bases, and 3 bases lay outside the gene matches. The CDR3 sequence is CASSLAGTSVNEQFF. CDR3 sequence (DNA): TGTGCCAGCAGCTTGGCCGGGACTAGCGTCAATGAGCAGTTCTTC.

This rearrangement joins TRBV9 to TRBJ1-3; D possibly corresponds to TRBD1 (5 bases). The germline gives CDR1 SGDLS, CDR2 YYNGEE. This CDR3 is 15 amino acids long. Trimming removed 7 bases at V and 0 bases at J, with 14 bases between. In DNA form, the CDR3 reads TGTGCCAGCGGGGACCGGCCGACCTCTGGAAACACCATATATTTT. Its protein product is CASGDRPTSGNTIYF. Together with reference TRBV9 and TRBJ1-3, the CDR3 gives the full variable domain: DSGVTQTPKHLITATGQRVTLRCSPRSGDLSVYWYQQSLDQGLQFLIQYYNGEERAKGNILERFSAQQFPDLHSELNLSSLELGDSALYFCASGDRPTSGNTIYFGEGSWLTVV.

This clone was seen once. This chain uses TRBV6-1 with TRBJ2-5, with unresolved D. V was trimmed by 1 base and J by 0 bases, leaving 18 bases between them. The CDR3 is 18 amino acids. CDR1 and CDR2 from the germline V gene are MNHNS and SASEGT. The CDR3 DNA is TGTGCCAGCAGTGAAGAACCGTCCGACACTCTGTACCAAGAGACCCAGTACTTC. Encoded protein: CASSEEPSDTLYQETQYF.

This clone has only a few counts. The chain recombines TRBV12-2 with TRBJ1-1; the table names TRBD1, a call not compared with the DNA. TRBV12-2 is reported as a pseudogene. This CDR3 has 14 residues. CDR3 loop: CASRLWDRSRFAFF. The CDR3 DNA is TGTGCAAGTCGCTTATGGGACAGGTCTCGTTTTGCTTTCTTT.

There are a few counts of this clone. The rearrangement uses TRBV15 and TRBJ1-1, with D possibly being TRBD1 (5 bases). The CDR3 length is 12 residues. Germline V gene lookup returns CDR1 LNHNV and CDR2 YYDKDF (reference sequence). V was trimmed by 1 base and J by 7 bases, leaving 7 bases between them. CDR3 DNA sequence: TGTGCCACCAGCAGAGTAGGGGATGAAGCTTTCTTT. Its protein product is CATSRVGDEAFF. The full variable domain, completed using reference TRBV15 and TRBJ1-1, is DAMVIQNPRYQVTQFGKPVTLSCSQTLNHNVMYWYQQKSSQAPKLLFHYYDKDFNNEADTPDNFQSRRPNTSFCFLDIRSPGLGDTAMYLCATSRVGDEAFFGQGTRLTVV.

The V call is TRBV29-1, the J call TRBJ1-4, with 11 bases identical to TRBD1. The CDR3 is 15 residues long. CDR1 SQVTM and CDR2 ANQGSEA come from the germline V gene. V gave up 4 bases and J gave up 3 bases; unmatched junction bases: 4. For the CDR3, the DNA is TGCAGCGTTGCCCGGACAGGGGGCTCTAATGAAAAACTGTTTTTT. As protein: CSVARTGGSNEKLFF. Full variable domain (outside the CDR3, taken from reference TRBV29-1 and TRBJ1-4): SAVISQKPSRDICQRGTSLTIQCQVDSQVTMMFWYRQQPGQSLTLIATANQGSEATYESGFVIDKFPISRPNLTFSTLTVSNMSPEDSSIYLCSVARTGGSNEKLFFGSGTQLSVL.

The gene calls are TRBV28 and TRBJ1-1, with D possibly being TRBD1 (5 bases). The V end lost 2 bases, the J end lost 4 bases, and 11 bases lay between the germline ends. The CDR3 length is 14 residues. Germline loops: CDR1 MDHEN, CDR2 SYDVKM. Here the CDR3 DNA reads TGTGCCAGCAGTTTAGATGCAGGGCGCACTGAAGCTTTCTTT. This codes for CASSLDAGRTEAFF.

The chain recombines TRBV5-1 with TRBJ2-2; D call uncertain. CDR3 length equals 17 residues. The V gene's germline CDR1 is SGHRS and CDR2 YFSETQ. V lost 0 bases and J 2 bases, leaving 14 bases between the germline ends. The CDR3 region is CASSLAVGHFNTGELFF. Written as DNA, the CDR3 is TGCGCCAGCAGCTTGGCCGTCGGCCATTTTAACACCGGGGAGCTGTTTTTT.

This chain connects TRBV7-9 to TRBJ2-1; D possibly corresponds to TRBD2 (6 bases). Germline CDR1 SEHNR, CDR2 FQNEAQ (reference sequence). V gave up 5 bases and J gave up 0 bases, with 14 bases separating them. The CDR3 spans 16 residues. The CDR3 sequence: CASSGWRGSSYNEQFF. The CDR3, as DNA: TGTGCCAGCAGCGGGTGGAGGGGATCCTCCTACAATGAGCAGTTCTTC.

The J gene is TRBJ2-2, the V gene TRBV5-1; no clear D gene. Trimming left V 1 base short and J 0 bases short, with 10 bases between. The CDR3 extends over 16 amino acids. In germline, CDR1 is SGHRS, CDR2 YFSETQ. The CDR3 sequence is CASSLSAVTNTGELFF. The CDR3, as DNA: TGCGCCAGCAGCTTGAGCGCAGTTACGAACACCGGGGAGCTGTTTTTT.

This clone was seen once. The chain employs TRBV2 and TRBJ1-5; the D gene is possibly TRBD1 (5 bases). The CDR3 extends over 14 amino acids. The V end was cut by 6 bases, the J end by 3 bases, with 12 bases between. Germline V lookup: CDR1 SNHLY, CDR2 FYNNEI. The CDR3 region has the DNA TGTGCCAGCAGCGTGGGGGTGTCCAATCAGCCCCAGCATTTT. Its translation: CASSVGVSNQPQHF. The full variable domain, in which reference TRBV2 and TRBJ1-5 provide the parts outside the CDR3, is EPEVTQTPSHQVTQMGQEVILRCVPISNHLYFYWYRQILGQKVEFLVSFYNNEISEKSEIFDDQFSVERPDGSNFTLKIRSTKLEDSAMYFCASSVGVSNQPQHFGDGTRLSIL.

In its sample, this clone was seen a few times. The CDR3 sequence: CSVESGGEKLFF. The CDR3 DNA reads TGCAGCGTTGAGTCCGGAGGTGAAAAACTGTTTTTT. The chain combines TRBV29-1 with TRBJ1-4, with unresolved D. Germline V gene sequence: CDR1 SQVTM, CDR2 ANQGSEA. V gave up 3 bases and J gave up 7 bases, with 9 bases separating them. The CDR3 covers 12 residues.

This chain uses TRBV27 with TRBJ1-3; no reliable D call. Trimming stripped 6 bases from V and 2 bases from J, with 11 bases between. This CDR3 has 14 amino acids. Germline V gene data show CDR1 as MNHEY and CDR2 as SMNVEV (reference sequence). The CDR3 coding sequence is TGTGCCAGCAGCGTTCACGGGCCTGGAAACACCATATATTTT. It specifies CASSVHGPGNTIYF.

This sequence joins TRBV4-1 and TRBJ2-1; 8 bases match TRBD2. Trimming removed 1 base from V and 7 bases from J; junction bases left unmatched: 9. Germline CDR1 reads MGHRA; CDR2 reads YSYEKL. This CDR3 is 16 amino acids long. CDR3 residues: CASSQVRAGGWNEQFF. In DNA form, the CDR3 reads TGCGCCAGCAGCCAAGTGAGGGCGGGAGGCTGGAATGAGCAGTTCTTC.

The CDR3: CASSVDQRETQYF. In DNA, the CDR3 is TGTGCCAGCAGCGTGGACCAGAGGGAGACCCAGTACTTC. The V call is TRBV9, the J call TRBJ2-5; D unclear. Trimming shortened V by 2 bases and J by 5 bases, and 10 bases separated the two germline ends. This CDR3 has 13 amino acids. The V gene's germline CDR1 is SGDLS and CDR2 YYNGEE. The whole variable domain, remainder taken from reference TRBV9 and TRBJ2-5, is DSGVTQTPKHLITATGQRVTLRCSPRSGDLSVYWYQQSLDQGLQFLIQYYNGEERAKGNILERFSAQQFPDLHSELNLSSLELGDSALYFCASSVDQRETQYFGPGTRLLVL.

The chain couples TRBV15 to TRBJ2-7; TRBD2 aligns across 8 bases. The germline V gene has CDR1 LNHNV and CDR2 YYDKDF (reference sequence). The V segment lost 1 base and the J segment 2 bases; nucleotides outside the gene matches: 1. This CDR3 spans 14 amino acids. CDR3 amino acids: CATSRAGGTYEQYF. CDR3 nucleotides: TGTGCCACCAGCAGAGCGGGAGGGACCTACGAGCAGTACTTC.

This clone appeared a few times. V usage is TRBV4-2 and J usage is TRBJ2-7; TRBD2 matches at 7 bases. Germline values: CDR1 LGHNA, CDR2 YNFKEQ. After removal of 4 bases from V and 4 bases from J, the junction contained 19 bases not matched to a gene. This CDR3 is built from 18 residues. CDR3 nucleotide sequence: TGTGCCAGCAGCCCTAAGGCTAGCGGATGGGAACGGGGATACGAGCAGTACTTC. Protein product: CASSPKASGWERGYEQYF.

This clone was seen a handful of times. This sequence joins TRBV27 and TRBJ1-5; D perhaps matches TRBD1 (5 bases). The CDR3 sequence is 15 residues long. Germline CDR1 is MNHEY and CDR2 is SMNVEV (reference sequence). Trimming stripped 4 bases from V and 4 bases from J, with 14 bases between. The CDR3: CASSSGGGTNQPQHF. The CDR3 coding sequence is TGTGCCAGCAGTTCTGGCGGAGGGACGAATCAGCCCCAGCATTTT.

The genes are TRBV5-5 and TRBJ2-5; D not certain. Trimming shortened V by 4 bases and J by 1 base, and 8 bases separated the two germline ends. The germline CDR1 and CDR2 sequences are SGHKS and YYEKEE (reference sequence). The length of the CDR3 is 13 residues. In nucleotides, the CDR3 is TGTGCCAGCAGCGTCCTCATCCAAGAGACCCAGTACTTC. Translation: CASSVLIQETQYF.

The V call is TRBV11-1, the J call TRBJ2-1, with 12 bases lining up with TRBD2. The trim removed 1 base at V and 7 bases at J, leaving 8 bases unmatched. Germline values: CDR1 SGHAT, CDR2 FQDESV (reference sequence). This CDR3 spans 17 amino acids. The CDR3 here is CASSLDPLAGGANEQFF. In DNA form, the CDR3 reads TGTGCCAGCAGCTTAGACCCACTAGCGGGAGGAGCTAATGAGCAGTTCTTC.

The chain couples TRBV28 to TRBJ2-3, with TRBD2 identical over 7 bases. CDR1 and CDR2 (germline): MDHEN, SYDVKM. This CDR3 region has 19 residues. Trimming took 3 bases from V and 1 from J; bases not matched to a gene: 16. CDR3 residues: CASSFSPGGGRWGTDTQYF. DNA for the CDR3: TGTGCCAGCAGTTTTAGTCCGGGAGGCGGGCGATGGGGCACAGATACGCAGTATTTT.